The rows below give T cell receptor beta chains drawn from one sample of a study of T cells after yellow fever vaccination. One entry per CDR3 protein results from TCRdb running MiXCR on the 5' RACE reads. The sample shows around 600,000 distinct CDR3 sequences, around an eighth of them seen only once. Here the sequenced sample was PBMCs, taken on the day of the yellow fever booster vaccination. The receptor source for this set is a man aged 30 to 39 who received the YFV17D yellow fever vaccine. Each CDR3 is given with its conserved first and last residue. The order of the fields is clone size, V gene, D gene, J gene, CDR3 DNA, CDR3 protein. D genes are given only for firm matches. The size entry is marked missing in some rows and otherwise reads once, few, many or a size class.

size: many; V: TRBV6-1; D: -; J: TRBJ2-5; DNA: TGTGCCAGCAGTGATTTAGAGACCCAGTACTTC; CDR3: CASSDLETQYF
size: few; V: TRBV4-2; D: -; J: TRBJ2-1; DNA: TGTGCCAGCAGCCAAGAAAGAGGAGTCTCGTACAATGAGCAGTTCTTC; CDR3: CASSQERGVSYNEQFF
size: -; V: TRBV27; D: -; J: TRBJ2-1; DNA: TGTGCCAGCAAAACTCCGGGGGATTTCCACAATGAGCAGTTCTTC; CDR3: CASKTPGDFHNEQFF
size: few; V: TRBV20-1; D: TRBD1; J: TRBJ1-6; DNA: TGCAGTGTCGTAACGGACAGGATTGATTCACCCCTCCACTTT; CDR3: CSVVTDRIDSPLHF
size: -; V: TRBV7-9; D: TRBD2; J: TRBJ2-1; DNA: TGTGCCAGCAGCTTACCAGCGGGAGGGGATAATGAGCAGTTCTTC; CDR3: CASSLPAGGDNEQFF
size: few; V: TRBV4-2; D: TRBD2; J: TRBJ2-5; DNA: TGTGCCAGCAGCCCGGGACTAGCGAACCAAGAGACCCAGTACTTC; CDR3: CASSPGLANQETQYF
size: few; V: TRBV28; D: -; J: TRBJ2-3; DNA: TGTGCCAGCAGTGGTTTGGGGGCGGGGACAGATACGCAGTATTTT; CDR3: CASSGLGAGTDTQYF
size: -; V: TRBV7-9; D: TRBD1; J: TRBJ1-1; DNA: TGTGCCAGCAGCTTAAACAGGGGGCTGATTACTGAAGCTTTCTTT; CDR3: CASSLNRGLITEAFF
size: many; V: TRBV7-9; D: TRBD1; J: TRBJ1-5; DNA: TGTGCCAGCAGCCAACAGGGGAATCAGCCCCAGCATTTT; CDR3: CASSQQGNQPQHF
size: few; V: TRBV11-2; D: -; J: TRBJ1-6; DNA: TGTGCCAGCAGCTTATCCGCCACCTATAATTCACCCCTCCACTTT; CDR3: CASSLSATYNSPLHF
size: -; V: TRBV6-1; D: -; J: TRBJ2-7; DNA: TGTGCCAGCAGTGATACAGCAGGCAAGCTAACCTACGAGCAGTACTTC; CDR3: CASSDTAGKLTYEQYF
size: few; V: TRBV6-1; D: TRBD1; J: TRBJ2-7; DNA: TGTGCCAGCAGCGGCCCAGGTCAGGGGGTAAACGAGCAGTACTTC; CDR3: CASSGPGQGVNEQYF
size: -; V: TRBV5-1; D: TRBD2; J: TRBJ2-1; DNA: TGCGCCAGCAGTGAAAGCGGGAGTAGGAGCTCCTCGGGGTTCTTC; CDR3: CASSESGSRSSSGFF
size: few; V: TRBV20-1; D: TRBD1; J: TRBJ2-7; DNA: TGCAGTGCTAGAGGGCGGACAGGGTTTGTCTACGAGCAGTACTTC; CDR3: CSARGRTGFVYEQYF
size: few; V: TRBV24-1; D: TRBD2; J: TRBJ2-2; DNA: TGTGCCACCAGTGACCCAGCGGGAGGGGCCGGGGAGCTGTTTTTT; CDR3: CATSDPAGGAGELFF
size: few; V: TRBV20-1; D: TRBD2; J: TRBJ2-7; DNA: TGCAGTGCTAGAACTAGCGGTTGGGGCGAGCAGTACTTC; CDR3: CSARTSGWGEQYF
size: few; V: TRBV29-1; D: -; J: TRBJ2-1; DNA: TGCAGCGTCTCCGGGACACAGTTTTACAATGAGCAGTTCTTC; CDR3: CSVSGTQFYNEQFF
size: -; V: TRBV7-9; D: -; J: TRBJ2-1; DNA: TGTGCCAGCAGCTTAGCGGTAGGGGATGAGCAGTTCTTC; CDR3: CASSLAVGDEQFF
size: many; V: TRBV28; D: TRBD1; J: TRBJ2-2; DNA: TGTGCCAGCAGTCCCTGGACAGGGGTGAACACCGGGGAGCTGTTTTTT; CDR3: CASSPWTGVNTGELFF
size: few; V: TRBV5-1; D: -; J: TRBJ1-2; DNA: TGCGCCAGCAGCTTGGGAGGTCCCGCTAACTATGGCTACACCTTC; CDR3: CASSLGGPANYGYTF
size: few; V: TRBV12-3/TRBV12-4; D: -; J: TRBJ1-5; DNA: TGTGCCAGCAGTTTCGGCGGCAGGAGCAATCAGCCCCAGCATTTT; CDR3: CASSFGGRSNQPQHF
size: -; V: TRBV5-1; D: -; J: TRBJ1-4; DNA: TGCGCCAGCAGCTACCGGGACGGTGAAAAACTGTTTTTT; CDR3: CASSYRDGEKLFF